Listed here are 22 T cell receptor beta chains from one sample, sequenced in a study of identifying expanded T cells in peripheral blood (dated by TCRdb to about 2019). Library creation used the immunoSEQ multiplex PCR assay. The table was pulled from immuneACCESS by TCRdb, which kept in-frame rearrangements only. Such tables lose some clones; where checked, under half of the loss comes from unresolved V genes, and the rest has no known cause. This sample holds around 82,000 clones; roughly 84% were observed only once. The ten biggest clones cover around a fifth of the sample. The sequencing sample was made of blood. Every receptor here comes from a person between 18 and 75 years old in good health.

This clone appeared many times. The DNA for the CDR3 is TGCGCCAGCAGCCCGGGGAGACTAGCGGGAAAGACCGGGGAGCTGTTTTTT. It translates to CASSPGRLAGKTGELFF. V usage is TRBV4-3 and J usage is TRBJ2-2; TRBD2 matches 11 bases. The V and J ends lost 4 bases and 5 bases, in that order; junction bases with no gene match: 9. The CDR3 sequence is 17 residues long. CDR1 and CDR2 from the germline V gene are LGHNA and YSLEER.

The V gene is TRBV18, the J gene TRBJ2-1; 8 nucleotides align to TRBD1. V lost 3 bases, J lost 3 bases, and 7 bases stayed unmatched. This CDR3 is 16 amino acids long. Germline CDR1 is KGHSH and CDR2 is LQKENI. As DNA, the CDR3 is TGTGCCAGCTCACCCCGGACAGGGTTAGGCTACAATGAGCAGTTCTTC. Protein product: CASSPRTGLGYNEQFF.

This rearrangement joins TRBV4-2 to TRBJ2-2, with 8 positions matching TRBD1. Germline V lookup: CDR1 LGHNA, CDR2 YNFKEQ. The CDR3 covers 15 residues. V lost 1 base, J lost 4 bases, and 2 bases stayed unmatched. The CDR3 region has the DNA TGTGCCAGCAGCCAAGTTACAGGGGGCACCGGGGAGCTGTTTTTT. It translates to CASSQVTGGTGELFF.

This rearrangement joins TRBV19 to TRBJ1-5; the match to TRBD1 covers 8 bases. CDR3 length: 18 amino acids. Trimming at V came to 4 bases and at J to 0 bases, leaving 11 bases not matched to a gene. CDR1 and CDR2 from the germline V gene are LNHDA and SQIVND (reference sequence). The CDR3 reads CASSTVDRGLDSNQPQHF. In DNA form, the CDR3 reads TGTGCCAGTAGTACCGTAGACAGGGGACTTGATAGCAATCAGCCCCAGCATTTT.

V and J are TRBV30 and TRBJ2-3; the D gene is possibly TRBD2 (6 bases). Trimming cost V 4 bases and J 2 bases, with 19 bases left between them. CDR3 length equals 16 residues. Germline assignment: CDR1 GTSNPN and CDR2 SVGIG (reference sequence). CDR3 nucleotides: TGTGCCTGGACGGTGTCTCGGAGGGAGCCCACAGATACGCAGTATTTT. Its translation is CAWTVSRREPTDTQYF.

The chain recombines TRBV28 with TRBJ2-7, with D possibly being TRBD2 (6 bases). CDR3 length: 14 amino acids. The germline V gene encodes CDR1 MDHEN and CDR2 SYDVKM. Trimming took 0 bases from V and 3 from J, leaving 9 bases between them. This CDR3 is CASSLWGEDYEQYF. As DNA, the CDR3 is TGTGCCAGCAGTTTATGGGGGGAGGACTACGAGCAGTACTTC.

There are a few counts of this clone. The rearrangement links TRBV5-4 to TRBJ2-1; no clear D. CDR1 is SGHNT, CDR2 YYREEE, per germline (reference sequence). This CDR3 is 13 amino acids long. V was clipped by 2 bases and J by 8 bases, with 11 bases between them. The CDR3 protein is CASSFGPPYEQFF. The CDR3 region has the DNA TGTGCCAGCAGCTTTGGACCCCCTTATGAGCAGTTCTTC. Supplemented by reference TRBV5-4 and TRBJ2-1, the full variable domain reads ETGVTQSPTHLIKTRGQQVTLRCSSQSGHNTVSWYQQALGQGPQFIFQYYREEENGRGNFPPRFSGLQFPNYSSELNVNALELDDSALYLCASSFGPPYEQFFGPGTRLTVL.

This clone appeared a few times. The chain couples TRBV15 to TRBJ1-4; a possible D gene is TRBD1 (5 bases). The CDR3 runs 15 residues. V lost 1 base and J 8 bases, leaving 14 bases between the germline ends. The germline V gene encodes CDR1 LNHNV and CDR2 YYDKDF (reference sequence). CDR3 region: CATSRGWRGDEKLFF. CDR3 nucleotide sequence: TGTGCCACCAGCAGAGGTTGGAGGGGTGACGAAAAACTGTTTTTT. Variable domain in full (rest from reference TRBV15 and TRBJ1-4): DAMVIQNPRYQVTQFGKPVTLSCSQTLNHNVMYWYQQKSSQAPKLLFHYYDKDFNNEADTPDNFQSRRPNTSFCFLDIRSPGLGDTAMYLCATSRGWRGDEKLFFGSGTQLSVL.

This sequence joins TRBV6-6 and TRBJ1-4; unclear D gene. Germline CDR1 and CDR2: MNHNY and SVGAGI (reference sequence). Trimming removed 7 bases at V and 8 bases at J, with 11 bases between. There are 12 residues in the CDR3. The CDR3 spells CASTRRYEKLFF. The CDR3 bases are TGTGCCAGCACAAGAAGGTACGAAAAACTGTTTTTT.

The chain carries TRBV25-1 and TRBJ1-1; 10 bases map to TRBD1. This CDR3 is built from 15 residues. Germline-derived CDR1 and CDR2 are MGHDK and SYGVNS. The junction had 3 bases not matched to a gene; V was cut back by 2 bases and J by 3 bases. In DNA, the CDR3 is TGTGCCAGCAGTGAAAGTGGACAGGGGGACACTGAAGCTTTCTTT. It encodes CASSESGQGDTEAFF.

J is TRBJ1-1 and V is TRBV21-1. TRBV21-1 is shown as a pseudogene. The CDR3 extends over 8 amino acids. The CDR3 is CASGGAFF. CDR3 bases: TGTGCCAGTGGAGGAGCTTTCTTT.

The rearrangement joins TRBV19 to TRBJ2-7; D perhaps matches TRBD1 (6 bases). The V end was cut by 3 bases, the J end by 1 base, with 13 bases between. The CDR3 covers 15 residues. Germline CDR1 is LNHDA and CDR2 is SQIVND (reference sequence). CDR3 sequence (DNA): TGTGCCAGTAGTATTTCCGGGACACCATCCTACGAGCAGTACTTC. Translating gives CASSISGTPSYEQYF.

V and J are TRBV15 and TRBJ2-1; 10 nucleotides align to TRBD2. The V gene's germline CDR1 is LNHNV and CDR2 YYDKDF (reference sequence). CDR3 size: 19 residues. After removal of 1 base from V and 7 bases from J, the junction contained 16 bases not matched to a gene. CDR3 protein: CATSRGPRYSGRAGNEQFF. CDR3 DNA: TGTGCCACCAGCAGAGGCCCTCGGTACAGCGGGAGGGCGGGGAATGAGCAGTTCTTC.

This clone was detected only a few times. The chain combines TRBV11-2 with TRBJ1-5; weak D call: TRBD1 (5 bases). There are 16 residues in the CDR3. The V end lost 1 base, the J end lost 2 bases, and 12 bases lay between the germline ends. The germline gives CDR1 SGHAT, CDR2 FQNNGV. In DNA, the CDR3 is TGTGCCAGCAGCTTAGGGGTGGGGACTGGCAATCAGCCCCAGCATTTT. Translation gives CASSLGVGTGNQPQHF. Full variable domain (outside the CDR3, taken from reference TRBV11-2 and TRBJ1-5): EAGVAQSPRYKIIEKRQSVAFWCNPISGHATLYWYQQILGQGPKLLIQFQNNGVVDDSQLPKDRFSAERLKGVDSTLKIQPAKLEDSAVYLCASSLGVGTGNQPQHFGDGTRLSIL.

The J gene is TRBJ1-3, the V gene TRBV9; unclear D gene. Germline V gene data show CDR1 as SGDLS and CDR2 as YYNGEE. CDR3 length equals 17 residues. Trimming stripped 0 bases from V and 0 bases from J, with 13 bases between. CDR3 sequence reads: CASSVDTGGASGNTIYF. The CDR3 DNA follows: TGTGCCAGCAGCGTAGATACGGGAGGCGCCTCTGGAAACACCATATATTTT.

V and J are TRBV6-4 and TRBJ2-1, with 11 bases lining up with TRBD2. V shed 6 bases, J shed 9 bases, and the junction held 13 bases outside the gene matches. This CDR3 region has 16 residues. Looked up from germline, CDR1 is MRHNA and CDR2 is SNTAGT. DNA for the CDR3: TGTGCCAGCAGCACTAGCGGGAGCGGTTTGGGGGGTGAGCAGTTCTTC. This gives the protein CASSTSGSGLGGEQFF.

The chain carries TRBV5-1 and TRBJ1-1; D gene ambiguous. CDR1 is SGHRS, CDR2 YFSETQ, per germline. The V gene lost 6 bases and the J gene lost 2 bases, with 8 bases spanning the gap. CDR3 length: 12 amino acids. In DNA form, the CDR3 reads TGCGCCAGCAAGGAGGTTAACACTGAAGCTTTCTTT. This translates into CASKEVNTEAFF.

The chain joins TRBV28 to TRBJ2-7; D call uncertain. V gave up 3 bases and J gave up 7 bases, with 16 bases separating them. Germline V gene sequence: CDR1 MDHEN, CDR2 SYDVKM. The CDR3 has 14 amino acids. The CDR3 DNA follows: TGTGCCAGCAGTTTTGCGGCAGGATCGAGGGAGCAGTACTTC. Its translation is CASSFAAGSREQYF.

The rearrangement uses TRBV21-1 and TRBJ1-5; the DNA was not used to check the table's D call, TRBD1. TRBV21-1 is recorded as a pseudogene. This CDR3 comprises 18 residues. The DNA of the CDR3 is TGTGCCAGCGGGAAAGGACAGGGCCGTTCGTTGAGCAATCAGCCCCAGCATTTT. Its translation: CASGKGQGRSLSNQPQHF.

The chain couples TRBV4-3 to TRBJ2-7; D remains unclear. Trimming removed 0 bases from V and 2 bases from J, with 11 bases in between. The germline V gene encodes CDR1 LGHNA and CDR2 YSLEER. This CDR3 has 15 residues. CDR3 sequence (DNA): TGCGCCAGCAGCCAAGATCGGGCTGCCACCTACGAGCAGTACTTC. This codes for CASSQDRAATYEQYF.

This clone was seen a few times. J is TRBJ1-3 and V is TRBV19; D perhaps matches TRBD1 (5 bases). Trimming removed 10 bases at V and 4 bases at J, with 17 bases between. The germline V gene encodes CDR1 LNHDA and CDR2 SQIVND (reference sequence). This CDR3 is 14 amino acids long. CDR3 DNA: TGTGCCACATCCTGGGGCGCTTTCGGAAACACCATATATTTT. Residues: CATSWGAFGNTIYF.

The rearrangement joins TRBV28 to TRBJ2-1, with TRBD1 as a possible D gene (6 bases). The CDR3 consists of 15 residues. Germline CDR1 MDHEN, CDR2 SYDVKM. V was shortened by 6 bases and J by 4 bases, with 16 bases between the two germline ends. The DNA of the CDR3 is TGTGCCAGCAGCCGGACCGGGACATCATACAATGAGCAGTTCTTC. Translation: CASSRTGTSYNEQFF. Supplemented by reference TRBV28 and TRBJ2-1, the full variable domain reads DVKVTQSSRYLVKRTGEKVFLECVQDMDHENMFWYRQDPGLGLRLIYFSYDVKMKEKGDIPEGYSVSREKKERFSLILESASTNQTSMYLCASSRTGTSYNEQFFGPGTRLTVL.